These 30 T cell receptor beta chains were all obtained from the same sample, sequenced in a study of breast tumors, draining lymph nodes, adjacent tissues. Breast cancer patients provided tissue from their axillary draining lymph nodes. TCRdb called the multiplex PCR reads again in MiXCR, with one record for every CDR3 protein. The sample records 80,000 to 130,000 distinct CDR3 sequences, about 20% being singletons. The specimen was axillary lymph node tissue. The receptors originated from a female donor with breast cancer. Some clones in this sample may be carry-over from other donors' samples.

A few counts support this clonotype. The chain combines TRBV30 with TRBJ1-5, with D possibly TRBD1 on 5 matching bases. The germline V gene encodes CDR1 GTSNPN and CDR2 SVGIG (reference sequence). CDR3 length: 15 residues. V gave up 1 base and J gave up 3 bases, with 13 bases separating them. CDR3 nucleotide sequence: TGTGCCTGGAGTGACCCCCGGGGCATCAATCAGCCCCAGCATTTT. This gives the protein CAWSDPRGINQPQHF.

At least ten counts were recorded for this clonotype. V gene TRBV19 combines with J gene TRBJ1-4, with D unresolved. Trimming shortened V by 1 base and J by 7 bases, and 1 base separated the two germline ends. The CDR3 totals 11 residues. Looked up from germline, CDR1 is LNHDA and CDR2 is SQIVND (reference sequence). As DNA, the CDR3 is TGTGCCAGTAGTATAGGTGAAAAACTGTTTTTT. Its protein is CASSIGEKLFF.

There are many counts of this clonotype. The chain joins TRBV6-5 to TRBJ1-5; TRBD1 agrees at 7 bases. The V and J ends lost 6 bases and 4 bases, in that order; junction bases with no gene match: 3. CDR1 and CDR2 (germline): MNHEY, SVGAGI. The CDR3 is 13 residues long. The DNA for the CDR3 is TGTGCCAGCAGCTTACAGGGGAATCAGCCCCAGCATTTT. The encoded protein is CASSLQGNQPQHF.

This clonotype was counted at least ten times. The chain joins TRBV9 to TRBJ2-3; perhaps TRBD2 as D (7 bases). Germline CDR1 SGDLS, CDR2 YYNGEE. V lost 7 bases and J 1 base, leaving 10 bases between the germline ends. This CDR3 comprises 13 residues. The CDR3 loop is CASGGAGTDTQYF. The CDR3 coding sequence is TGTGCCAGCGGGGGGGCCGGCACAGATACGCAGTATTTT.

This clonotype showed up many times. This chain connects TRBV20-1 to TRBJ2-7; possibly TRBD2 for D (5 bases). The germline gives CDR1 DFQATT, CDR2 SNEGSKA (reference sequence). Between the trimmed V and J ends, which lost 1 base and 0 bases, there was a span of 10 bases. This CDR3 has 14 residues. CDR3 nucleotides: TGCAGTGCTAGAGGGCCGGGAAACTCCTACGAGCAGTACTTC. Amino acid sequence: CSARGPGNSYEQYF.

This clonotype was detected a few times. The V call is TRBV6-1, the J call TRBJ2-5, with D possibly TRBD1 on 7 matching bases. Trimming shortened V by 8 bases and J by 5 bases, and 21 bases separated the two germline ends. CDR3 length equals 15 residues. Germline V gene data show CDR1 as MNHNS and CDR2 as SASEGT. CDR3 loop: CASRLETGRTETQYF. CDR3 DNA sequence: TGTGCCAGCCGCCTGGAGACAGGGAGGACGGAGACCCAGTACTTC.

This clonotype was observed a few times. V usage is TRBV28 and J usage is TRBJ1-6, with D possibly matching TRBD1 (5 bases). The CDR3 loop spans 15 amino acids. Trimming removed 3 bases at V and 13 bases at J, with 19 bases between. Germline CDR1 is MDHEN and CDR2 is SYDVKM. The CDR3, as DNA: TGTGCCAGCAGTTTCCGAGACAGATATTCGCACCCCCTCCACTTT. Protein sequence: CASSFRDRYSHPLHF.

The table lists this clonotype with many counts. CDR3 loop: CASSAGSTGFHEQFF. In nucleotides, the CDR3 is TGTGCCAGCAGCGCCGGGTCAACAGGGTTCCATGAGCAGTTCTTC. The J gene is TRBJ2-1, the V gene TRBV9; D is possibly TRBD1 (6 bases). This CDR3 spans 15 amino acids. Germline lookup yields CDR1 SGDLS and CDR2 YYNGEE. V gave up 3 bases and J gave up 8 bases, with 18 bases separating them.

The chain couples TRBV6-5 to TRBJ2-7; 7 bases are a match to TRBD2. The CDR3 runs 12 residues. Germline V gene sequence: CDR1 MNHEY, CDR2 SVGAGI. The CDR3 sequence: CVLGLPYGEQYF. The CDR3 nucleotides read TGTGTTTTGGGACTACCTTACGGTGAGCAGTACTTC.

The chain is built from TRBV20-1 and TRBJ1-2; D unclear. The V end lost 2 bases, the J end lost 1 base, and 5 bases lay between the germline ends. CDR3 length: 12 residues. CDR1 and CDR2 (germline): DFQATT, SNEGSKA (reference sequence). This CDR3 reads CSARQVNYGYTF. Written as DNA, the CDR3 is TGCAGTGCTAGACAGGTTAACTATGGCTACACCTTC.

The chain carries TRBV7-9 and TRBJ1-1; D is possibly TRBD1 (6 bases). This CDR3 comprises 14 residues. The V gene lost 7 bases and the J gene lost 4 bases, with 16 bases spanning the gap. Germline lookup yields CDR1 SEHNR and CDR2 FQNEAQ (reference sequence). The CDR3 is CASTHSQGITEAFF. The CDR3 nucleotides read TGTGCCAGCACCCACAGCCAGGGGATCACTGAAGCTTTCTTT.

This clonotype was observed at least ten times. V is TRBV4-2 and J is TRBJ1-5; D is possibly TRBD1 (5 bases). Germline V CDR1 and CDR2: LGHNA, YNFKEQ. This CDR3 has 15 residues. The V and J ends lost 1 base and 8 bases respectively, with 15 bases between them. DNA for the CDR3: TGTGCCAGCAGCCAAGCCGACGAAGGGGTGAAGCCCCAGCATTTT. Protein product: CASSQADEGVKPQHF.

Many counts were recorded for this clonotype. The chain uses TRBV5-6 and TRBJ1-2; maybe TRBD1 (5 bases). V was trimmed by 0 bases and J by 3 bases, leaving 9 bases between them. Germline V gene sequence: CDR1 SGHDT, CDR2 YYEEEE. CDR3 length: 14 residues. The CDR3 region is CASSLDGAHYGYTF. The CDR3 coding sequence is TGTGCCAGCAGCTTGGACGGGGCACACTATGGCTACACCTTC. Supplemented by reference TRBV5-6 and TRBJ1-2, the full variable domain reads DAGVTQSPTHLIKTRGQQVTLRCSPKSGHDTVSWYQQALGQGPQFIFQYYEEEERQRGNFPDRFSGHQFPNYSSELNVNALLLGDSALYLCASSLDGAHYGYTFGSGTRLTVV.

This clonotype was counted many times. The genes are TRBV9 and TRBJ1-3, with a tentative D call TRBD1 (6 bases). Per germline, CDR1 SGDLS and CDR2 YYNGEE. Trimming removed 0 bases from V and 2 bases from J, with 9 bases in between. The CDR3 loop spans 15 amino acids. CDR3 sequence reads: CASSVVGGPGNTIYF. CDR3 in DNA: TGTGCCAGCAGCGTAGTAGGGGGACCTGGAAACACCATATATTTT.

The sample holds many counts of this clonotype. Here the CDR3 reads CSAILERILNPTNTGELFF. The DNA for the CDR3 is TGCAGTGCAATCCTAGAGCGGATCCTAAACCCTACGAACACCGGGGAGCTGTTTTTT. The J gene is TRBJ2-2, the V gene TRBV20-1; TRBD2 might be the D (5 bases). The length of the CDR3 is 19 residues. The germline V gene has CDR1 DFQATT and CDR2 SNEGSKA (reference sequence). V was pared by 6 bases and J by 0 bases, with 26 bases between.

The chain joins TRBV5-4 to TRBJ2-1; 11 positions match TRBD2. Germline V CDR1 and CDR2: SGHNT, YYREEE (reference sequence). The CDR3 consists of 16 residues. V lost 3 bases and J lost 0; bases outside the gene matches: 2. The CDR3, as DNA: TGTGCCAGCAGCTCTAGCGGGGGGAGCTCCTACAATGAGCAGTTCTTC. This codes for CASSSSGGSSYNEQFF.

There are many counts of this clonotype. This rearrangement joins TRBV6-5 to TRBJ2-7, with 10 bases lining up with TRBD2. Germline assignment: CDR1 MNHEY and CDR2 SVGAGI. J was trimmed by 3 bases and V by 4 bases; bases with no gene match: 9. This CDR3 contains 16 residues. CDR3 loop: CASSSSLAGAFYEQYF. Here the CDR3 DNA reads TGTGCCAGCAGTTCTTCTCTAGCGGGGGCCTTCTACGAGCAGTACTTC.

Concerning this clonotype: Since a much larger clone is just one base distant, this may be a read error. The chain links TRBV5-5 to TRBJ1-3; no clear D. The CDR3 covers 15 residues. Germline CDR1 SGHKS, CDR2 YYEKEE (reference sequence). CDR3 amino acids: CASSLVTVSGNTMYF. In DNA form, the CDR3 reads TGTGCCAGCAGCTTGGTGACGGTATCCGGAAACACCATGTATTTT.

The rearrangement uses TRBV28 and TRBJ2-1; 11 bases are a match to TRBD2. Germline assignment: CDR1 MDHEN and CDR2 SYDVKM. V shed 0 bases, J shed 5 bases, and the junction held 3 bases outside the gene matches. The CDR3 covers 16 residues. CDR3: CASSLWRLAGNNEQFF. The CDR3 DNA reads TGTGCCAGCAGTTTATGGCGACTAGCGGGGAACAATGAGCAGTTCTTC.

The table lists this clonotype with many counts. The rearrangement joins TRBV5-4 to TRBJ2-5; 11 nucleotides line up with TRBD2. Germline loops: CDR1 SGHNT, CDR2 YYREEE (reference sequence). This CDR3 is 16 amino acids long. Unmatched junction bases numbered 7, after V lost 1 base and J lost 5 bases. CDR3 DNA sequence: TGTGCCAGCAGCTTGAATAGCGGGGGGGCCGCGGAGACCCAGTACTTC. Its translation: CASSLNSGGAAETQYF.

This clonotype was detected ten times or more. This sequence joins TRBV9 and TRBJ2-3, with 9 nucleotides matching TRBD1. This CDR3 contains 16 residues. With V trimmed by 3 bases and J by 7 bases, 12 bases remained unmatched. From germline, CDR1 is SGDLS and CDR2 YYNGEE. In DNA form, the CDR3 reads TGTGCCAGCAGCGCCCGCCCCGGGACAGGGTCTTATACGCAGTATTTT. It is translated as CASSARPGTGSYTQYF.

Ten or more counts support this clonotype. V gene TRBV2 combines with J gene TRBJ2-7; D is uncertain. Trimming cost V 7 bases and J 0 bases, with 13 bases left between them. Germline assignment: CDR1 SNHLY and CDR2 FYNNEI. This CDR3 is 14 amino acids long. DNA for the CDR3: TGTGCCAGCAATCCAACGGCGGTCTCCTACGAGCAGTACTTC. This translates into CASNPTAVSYEQYF.

Ten or more counts support this clonotype. The rearrangement links TRBV19 to TRBJ2-3; 9 bases map to TRBD1. V was pared by 5 bases and J by 7 bases, with 7 bases of the junction left unmatched. The CDR3 spans 14 residues. The germline V gene encodes CDR1 LNHDA and CDR2 SQIVND (reference sequence). This chain's CDR3 is CASSRDRDHNTQYF. CDR3 DNA: TGTGCCAGTAGTCGGGACAGGGATCATAATACGCAGTATTTT.

The rearrangement links TRBV7-9 to TRBJ1-1; D ambiguous. Trimming cost V 3 bases and J 0 bases, with 5 bases left between them. The germline CDR1 and CDR2 sequences are SEHNR and FQNEAQ (reference sequence). The CDR3 has 13 amino acids. CDR3 amino acids: CASSFELNTEAFF. The DNA of the CDR3 is TGTGCCAGCAGCTTTGAACTGAACACTGAAGCTTTCTTT.

The table lists this clonotype with many counts. This chain uses TRBV12-3 or TRBV12-4 with TRBJ2-7; 7 bases are shared with TRBD1. The CDR3 has 13 amino acids. Trimming removed 3 bases from V and 3 bases from J; junction bases left unmatched: 2. DNA of the CDR3: TGTGCCAGCAGTTTTCAGGGGGACTACGAGCAGTACTTC. Residues: CASSFQGDYEQYF.

As to this clonotype: This CDR3 is missing its conserved last phenylalanine or tryptophan, likely due to a read error. V gene TRBV18 combines with J gene TRBJ1-6, with 7 bases that match TRBD1. Germline values: CDR1 KGHSH, CDR2 LQKENI. The CDR3 extends over 15 amino acids. The junction had 7 bases not matched to a gene; V was cut back by 6 bases and J by 5 bases. Written as DNA, the CDR3 is TGTGCCAGCTCGCGACAGGGTGCGGATAATTCACCCCTCCACTCT. Residues: CASSRQGADNSPLHS.

About this clonotype: In this CDR3 the conserved last residue, phenylalanine or tryptophan, is missing, so a read error is likely. The chain links TRBV7-9 to TRBJ2-7, with TRBD1 matching 7 bases. Germline trimming cut 0 bases from V and 5 bases from J; bases unmatched to any gene: 7. CDR1 is SEHNR, CDR2 FQNEAQ, per germline (reference sequence). The CDR3 is 15 amino acids. As DNA, the CDR3 is TGTGCCAGCAGCTTAGCGCCCCGACAGGGACACGAGCAGTACCTC. Translated, it gives CASSLAPRQGHEQYL.

As for this clonotype: Given a much more abundant clone one base away, this may be a read error. V and J are TRBV11-2 and TRBJ1-4, with no clear D. This CDR3 region has 18 residues. Germline CDR1 SGHAT, CDR2 FQNNGV. As DNA, the CDR3 is TGTGCCAGCAGCTTCCTAGACATTCGGGCTGCAACTAATGAAAAACCGTTTTTT. This translates into CASSFLDIRAATNEKPFF. The full variable domain, rest sourced from reference TRBV11-2 and TRBJ1-4, is EAGVAQSPRYKIIEKRQSVAFWCNPISGHATLYWYQQILGQGPKLLIQFQNNGVVDDSQLPKDRFSAERLKGVDSTLKIQPAKLEDSAVYLCASSFLDIRAATNEKPFFGSGTQLSVL.

This clonotype was recorded at least ten times. The rearrangement joins TRBV4-1 to TRBJ2-5, with 7 positions matching TRBD1. The CDR3 has 13 residues. CDR1 MGHRA and CDR2 YSYEKL come from the germline V gene. J gave up 4 bases and V 3 bases, and 2 bases lay outside the gene matches. CDR3 DNA: TGCGCCAGCAGCCATCCAGGGGGAGAGACCCAGTACTTC. It specifies CASSHPGGETQYF.

This clonotype was detected many times. The rearrangement uses TRBV6-5 and TRBJ1-2, with D unresolved. V dropped 6 bases and J dropped 2 bases, with 13 bases sitting between them. Germline V CDR1 and CDR2: MNHEY, SVGAGI. This CDR3 comprises 14 residues. In DNA form, the CDR3 reads TGTGCCAGCAGCCCCTGGGAAGGAAACTATGGCTACACCTTC. It translates to CASSPWEGNYGYTF.